The entry that follows covers one T cell receptor (beta chain) sequence. The sample's time point: baseline, week 1 (first vaccination visit). Treatment denoted: pre-vaccination baseline after standard-of-care therapy. The donors had new WHO grade 3 or 4 astrocytomas; these were IDH1-mutant and ATRX-lost. Trimming removed 6 bases from V and 4 bases from J, with 12 bases in between. The germline V gene encodes CDR1 LNHDA and CDR2 SQIVND (reference sequence). This CDR3 contains 13 residues. These data belong to a study of a mutant IDH1 vaccine in newly diagnosed glioma. Across the study: Before enrollment, the patients had been treated with radiotherapy alone, temozolomide alone, or both together. Most of them had received both.

This table comes from immunoSEQ multiplex PCR, and its TCRdb copy is limited to in-frame clones, with some not included. The sample has fewer than 50,000 clones; roughly 92% are singletons. The clonotype was recovered from a man younger than 35 with glioma. The chain couples TRBV19 to TRBJ1-1; D is possibly TRBD1 (5 bases). Sequences were derived from PBMCs, sampled from a glioma patient treated with radiotherapy, temozolomide or both. Written as DNA, the CDR3 is TGTGCCAGTAGAGTAGGGGTGACCACTGAAGCTTTCTTT. This encodes CASRVGVTTEAFF.